What follows is one T cell receptor beta chain and its context. This entry belongs to a study of control samples from healthy donors and cancer patients. Some clones are missing from TCRdb's copy, which holds only in-frame ones; the method was immunoSEQ multiplex PCR. Among 94,000 or so clones listed, less than 85% were seen once. This CDR3 is 12 amino acids long. V dropped 2 bases and J dropped 7 bases, with 6 bases sitting between them. CDR1 and CDR2 from the germline V gene are SEHNR and FQNEAQ (reference sequence). The genes are TRBV7-9 and TRBJ1-5; no clear D. This receptor was taken from a man between 65 and 85 years old with lung cancer. Material: PBMCs. CDR3 nucleotides: TGTGCCAGCAGCTTACAGGACCAGCCCCAGCATTTT. Translation gives CASSLQDQPQHF.